A single sample gave rise to the 15 T cell receptor beta chains below, sequenced in a study of blood T cell repertoires in COVID-19. Clones were read by immunoSEQ multiplex PCR, and TCRdb kept only the in-frame ones, dropping some. The sample has around 270,000 clones, approximately 90% seen once; the top ten hold roughly 4.8%. The source material was peripheral blood. Every receptor here comes from a man aged 40-49 years with acute or convalescent COVID-19.

The CDR3 region is CASSQNYLTDTQYF. The CDR3, as DNA: TGTGCCAGCAGCCAGAACTACCTCACAGATACGCAGTATTTT. The rearrangement links TRBV28 to TRBJ2-3; D remains unclear. In germline, CDR1 is MDHEN, CDR2 SYDVKM. This CDR3 has 14 amino acids. The V gene lost 6 bases and the J gene lost 2 bases, with 12 bases spanning the gap.

The J gene is TRBJ2-7, the V gene TRBV15, with D uncertain. CDR1 and CDR2 (germline): LNHNV, YYDKDF (reference sequence). V lost 3 bases, J lost 5 bases, and 14 bases lay in between. The CDR3 consists of 14 residues. CDR3 bases: TGTGCCACCAGCAGCCAATTGCCCGAGGACGAGCAGTACTTC. Amino acids: CATSSQLPEDEQYF.

This clone occurred many times. The V and J genes are TRBV5-8 and TRBJ2-3; 8 bases are a match to TRBD1. The CDR3 totals 15 residues. Losses at the gene ends were 3 bases for V and 3 bases for J; bases not matched to a gene: 6. Germline-derived CDR1 and CDR2 are SGHTS and YDEGEE. CDR3 loop: CASSWTGQGTDTQYF. The DNA of the CDR3 is TGTGCCAGCAGCTGGACTGGACAGGGAACAGATACGCAGTATTTT.

The gene calls are TRBV29-1 and TRBJ2-7, with 9 positions matching TRBD1. V was clipped by 6 bases and J by 4 bases; unmatched bases: 10. The V gene's germline CDR1 is SQVTM and CDR2 ANQGSEA. This CDR3 is 14 amino acids long. Here the CDR3 reads CSVKKQGADYEQYF. The CDR3 DNA follows: TGCAGCGTCAAGAAACAGGGGGCGGATTACGAGCAGTACTTC.

The chain couples TRBV5-1 to TRBJ1-4, with 8 nucleotides matching TRBD1. This CDR3 is 16 amino acids long. V lost 5 bases and J lost 1; bases outside the gene matches: 7. The germline V gene has CDR1 SGHRS and CDR2 YFSETQ. This CDR3 reads CASRLGQGVTNEKLFF. The CDR3 DNA sequence: TGCGCCAGCAGATTAGGACAGGGCGTAACTAATGAAAAACTGTTTTTT.

The sample holds one count of this clone. This same CDR3 is encoded by further DNA sequences in the sample. This chain joins TRBV6-1 and TRBJ1-1, with D perhaps TRBD1 (5 bases). CDR1 and CDR2 from the germline V gene are MNHNS and SASEGT. This CDR3 has 14 residues. The V gene lost 2 bases and the J gene lost 4 bases, with 11 bases spanning the gap. Here the CDR3 reads CASSERGGGTEAFF. The CDR3, as DNA: TGTGCCAGCAGTGAAAGAGGCGGGGGCACTGAAGCTTTCTTT.

The chain uses TRBV2 and TRBJ2-7, with 7 nucleotides matching TRBD1. V dropped 6 bases and J dropped 6; count of bases not matched to a gene: 8. This CDR3 is built from 13 residues. Germline CDR1 SNHLY, CDR2 FYNNEI. CDR3 region: CASSPRQGREQYF. The CDR3 DNA is TGTGCCAGCAGCCCTAGACAGGGCCGCGAGCAGTACTTC.

The CDR3 DNA reads as TGTGCCAGCAGGCGGACAGGGAACTACGAGCAGTACTTC. It is translated as CASRRTGNYEQYF. The V call is TRBV14, the J call TRBJ2-7, with 8 bases lining up with TRBD1. V gave up 6 bases and J gave up 3 bases; unmatched junction bases: 4. CDR1 is SGHDN and CDR2 is FVKESK in the germline V gene. This CDR3 region has 13 residues.

This clone was counted a few times. The chain recombines TRBV5-1 with TRBJ2-7; TRBD1 aligns across 8 bases. The CDR3 is made up of 16 amino acids. Germline V gives CDR1 SGHRS, CDR2 YFSETQ. J lost 2 bases, V lost 3 bases, and 10 bases had no gene match. CDR3 amino acids: CASSSGQATLPYEQYF. The CDR3 DNA follows: TGCGCCAGCAGCTCGGGACAGGCCACCTTACCCTACGAGCAGTACTTC.

J is TRBJ2-3 and V is TRBV6-6, with D maybe TRBD1 (6 bases). Germline V CDR1 and CDR2: MNHNY, SVGAGI (reference sequence). The CDR3 is 17 amino acids. The V gene lost 5 bases and the J gene lost 6 bases, with 24 bases spanning the gap. The CDR3 nucleotides are TGTGCCAGCAGTCCCCGCCAGGGGCGAAAGGGGGATGATACGCAGTATTTT. Translating gives CASSPRQGRKGDDTQYF.

The rearrangement links TRBV15 to TRBJ2-1; the match to TRBD2 covers 7 bases. Germline V lookup: CDR1 LNHNV, CDR2 YYDKDF (reference sequence). Trimming cost V 3 bases and J 3 bases; bases outside gene matches: 11. CDR3 length: 17 residues. The CDR3 loop reads CATSRRTGGFIYNEQFF. Here the CDR3 DNA reads TGTGCCACCAGCAGGAGAACGGGGGGATTCATCTACAATGAGCAGTTCTTC.

The chain carries TRBV7-8 and TRBJ1-4, with D unresolved. The CDR3 covers 16 residues. V was shortened by 0 bases and J by 8 bases, with 16 bases between the two germline ends. Germline CDR1 and CDR2: SGHVS and FQNEAQ. The CDR3 region is CASSLARVMKVEKLFF. The CDR3 DNA reads TGTGCCAGCAGCTTAGCGCGGGTCATGAAAGTAGAAAAACTGTTTTTT.

The chain is built from TRBV12-5 and TRBJ1-5; the match to TRBD1 covers 7 bases. Germline-derived CDR1 and CDR2 are LGHNT and FRNRAP. The length of the CDR3 is 15 residues. V lost 4 bases to trimming and J lost 3 bases; unmatched junction nucleotides: 6. CDR3 nucleotides: TGTGCTAGTGGTTCCTCAGACAGGGCCAATCAGCCCCAGCATTTT. Amino acid sequence: CASGSSDRANQPQHF.

CDR3 protein: CAIGQGASKLFF. The CDR3 nucleotides read TGTGCCATCGGCCAGGGGGCGTCAAAACTGTTTTTT. This chain uses TRBV10-3 with TRBJ1-4; TRBD1 agrees at 8 bases. CDR1 and CDR2 from the germline V gene are ENHRY and SYGVKD. V shed 8 bases, J shed 10 bases, and the junction held 6 bases outside the gene matches. The CDR3 runs to 12 residues.

The chain links TRBV2 to TRBJ2-1; 16 bases agree with TRBD2. The V gene end was trimmed by 6 bases and the J gene end by 9 bases; junction bases not matched to a gene: 5. Germline CDR1 is SNHLY and CDR2 is FYNNEI. This CDR3 comprises 15 residues. DNA for the CDR3: TGTGCCAGCAGCCAGGGACTAGCGGGGGGGAGTGAGCAGTTCTTC. Its translation is CASSQGLAGGSEQFF.